This T cell receptor (beta chain) was profiled in a study of beta chain features in type 1 diabetes. The entirety of the isolated RNA underwent reverse transcription, so expressed TCRB transcripts were sequenced. Generated by immunoSEQ multiplex PCR, the TCRdb table keeps only in-frame clones and is missing some. The repertoire has 150,000 to 200,000 clones, approximately 7.8% of them found once; the top ten carry approximately 1%. Notes on the study in general: All four CD4+ subsets from Type 1 diabetes patients carried moderately but significantly shorter TCRB CDR3s.

This clone was picked up a small number of times. Its antigen is unidentified. This CDR3 comprises 15 residues. From germline, CDR1 is MDHEN and CDR2 SYDVKM. With V trimmed by 6 bases and J by 4 bases, 8 bases remained unmatched. Material for sequencing was central memory CD4+ T cells from blood. This TCR was sampled from a woman aged 40-49 years with type 1 diabetes. The chain recombines TRBV28 with TRBJ2-3; 9 nucleotides match TRBD1. CDR3 amino acids: CASSPTGGGADTQYF. The CDR3 DNA reads as TGTGCCAGCAGCCCGACAGGGGGTGGGGCAGATACGCAGTATTTT.